This T cell receptor (beta chain) appears in the sequencing data of a study of cytomegalovirus exposure and HLA in healthy donors. The wider study: In an early release, HLA-typed donors contributed tens of millions of unique TCR sequences.

Of note for this clone: The antigen is unknown.

Study conclusions and caveats: A later examination showed that TCR association rates differed by HLA locus, with DRB1 most and HLA-C fewest. Specific recognition of CMV antigens was confirmed in vitro for a few chains (all CMV-associated). While the bulk of TCR sequences proved rare, some public TCRs turned up in many donors.

Looked up from germline, CDR1 is SGDLS and CDR2 is YYNGEE. The trim removed 0 bases at V and 6 bases at J, leaving 3 bases unmatched. CDR3 size: 15 residues. The PCR ran on 60 Vbeta and 13 Jbeta primers. Measured with immunoSEQ multiplex PCR; TCRdb has only the in-frame clones, and not every one. Among fewer than 120,000 clones, approximately 80% were seen once, and the ten largest hold 2.5% to 3%. The chain is built from TRBV9 and TRBJ1-1; 12 bases map to TRBD1. Sequencing was done on a sample of PBMCs. The receptor comes from a woman aged 60-75 years in good health and CMV-seropositive. The CDR3 spells CASSVEGQGASEAFF. The CDR3 DNA reads TGTGCCAGCAGCGTAGAGGGACAGGGGGCGTCTGAAGCTTTCTTT.